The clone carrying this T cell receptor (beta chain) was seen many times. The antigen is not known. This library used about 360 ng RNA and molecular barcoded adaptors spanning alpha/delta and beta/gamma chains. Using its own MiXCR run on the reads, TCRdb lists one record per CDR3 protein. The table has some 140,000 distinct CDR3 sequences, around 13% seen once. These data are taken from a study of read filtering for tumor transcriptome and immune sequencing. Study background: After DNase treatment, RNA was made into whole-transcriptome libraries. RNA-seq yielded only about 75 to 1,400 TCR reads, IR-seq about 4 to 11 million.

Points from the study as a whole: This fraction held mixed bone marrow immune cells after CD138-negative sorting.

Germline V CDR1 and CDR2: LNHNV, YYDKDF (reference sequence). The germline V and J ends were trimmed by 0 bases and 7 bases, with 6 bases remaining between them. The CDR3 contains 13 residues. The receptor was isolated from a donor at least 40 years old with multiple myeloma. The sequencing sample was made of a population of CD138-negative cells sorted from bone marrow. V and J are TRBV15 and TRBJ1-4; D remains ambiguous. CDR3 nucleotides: TGTGCCACCAGCAGAGATGCTGTTGAAAAACTGTTTTTT. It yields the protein CATSRDAVEKLFF.